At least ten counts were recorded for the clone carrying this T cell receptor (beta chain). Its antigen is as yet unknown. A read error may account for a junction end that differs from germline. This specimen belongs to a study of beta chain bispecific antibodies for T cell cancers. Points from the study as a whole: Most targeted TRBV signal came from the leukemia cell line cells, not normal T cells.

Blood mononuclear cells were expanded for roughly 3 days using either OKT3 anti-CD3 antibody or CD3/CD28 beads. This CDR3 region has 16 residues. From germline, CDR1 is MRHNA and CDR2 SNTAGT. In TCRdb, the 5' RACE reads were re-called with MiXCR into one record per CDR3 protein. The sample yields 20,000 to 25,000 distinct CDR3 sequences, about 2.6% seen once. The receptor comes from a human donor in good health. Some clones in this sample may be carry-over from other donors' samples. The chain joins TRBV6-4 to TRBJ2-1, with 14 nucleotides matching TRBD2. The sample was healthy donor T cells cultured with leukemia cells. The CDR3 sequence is CASTDGAGTSGGRLHF. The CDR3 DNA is TGTGCCAGCACCGACGGGGCCGGGACTAGCGGGGGACGACTACACTTC.